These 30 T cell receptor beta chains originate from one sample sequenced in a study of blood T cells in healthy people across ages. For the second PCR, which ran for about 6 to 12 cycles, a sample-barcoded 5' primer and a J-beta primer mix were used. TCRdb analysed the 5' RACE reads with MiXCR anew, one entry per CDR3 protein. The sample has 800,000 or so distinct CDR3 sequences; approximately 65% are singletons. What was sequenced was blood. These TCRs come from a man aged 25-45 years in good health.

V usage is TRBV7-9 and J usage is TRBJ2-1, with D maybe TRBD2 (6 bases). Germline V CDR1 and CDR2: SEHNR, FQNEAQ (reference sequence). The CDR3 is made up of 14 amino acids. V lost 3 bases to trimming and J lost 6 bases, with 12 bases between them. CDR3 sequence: CASSFSQGGNEQFF. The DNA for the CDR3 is TGTGCCAGCAGCTTCTCGCAGGGAGGCAATGAGCAGTTCTTC. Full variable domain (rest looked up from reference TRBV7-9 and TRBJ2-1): DTGVSQNPRHKITKRGQNVTFRCDPISEHNRLYWYRQTLGQGPEFLTYFQNEAQLEKSRLLSDRFSAERPKGSFSTLEIQRTEQGDSAMYLCASSFSQGGNEQFFGPGTRLTVL.

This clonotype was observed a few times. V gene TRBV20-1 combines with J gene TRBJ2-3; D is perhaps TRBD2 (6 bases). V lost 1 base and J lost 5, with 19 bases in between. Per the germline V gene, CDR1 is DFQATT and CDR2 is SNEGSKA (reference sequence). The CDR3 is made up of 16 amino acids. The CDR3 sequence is CSARVGHSHGGDTQYF. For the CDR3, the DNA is TGCAGTGCTAGAGTCGGACACTCCCACGGGGGAGATACGCAGTATTTT.

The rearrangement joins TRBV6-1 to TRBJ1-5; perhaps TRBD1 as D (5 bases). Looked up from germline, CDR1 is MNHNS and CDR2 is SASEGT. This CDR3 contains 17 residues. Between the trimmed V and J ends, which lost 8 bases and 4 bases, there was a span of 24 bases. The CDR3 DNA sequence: TGTGCCAGCTCTTCCTGGGGCTCGGGGGGGAGGAATCAGCCCCAGCATTTT. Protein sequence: CASSSWGSGGRNQPQHF.

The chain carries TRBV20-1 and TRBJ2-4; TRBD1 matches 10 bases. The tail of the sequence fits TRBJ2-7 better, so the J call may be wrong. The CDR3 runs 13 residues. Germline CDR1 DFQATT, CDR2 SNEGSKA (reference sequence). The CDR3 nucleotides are TGCAGTGCTTTATGGGACAGGGGAATCGAGCAGTACTTC. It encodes CSALWDRGIEQYF.

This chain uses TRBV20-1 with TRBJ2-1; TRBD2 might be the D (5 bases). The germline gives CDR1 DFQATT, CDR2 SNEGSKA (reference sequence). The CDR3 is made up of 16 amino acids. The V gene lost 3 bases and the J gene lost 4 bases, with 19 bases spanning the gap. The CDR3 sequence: CSASDPAAGLYNEQFF. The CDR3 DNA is TGCAGTGCTAGCGACCCTGCCGCGGGCCTATACAATGAGCAGTTCTTC.

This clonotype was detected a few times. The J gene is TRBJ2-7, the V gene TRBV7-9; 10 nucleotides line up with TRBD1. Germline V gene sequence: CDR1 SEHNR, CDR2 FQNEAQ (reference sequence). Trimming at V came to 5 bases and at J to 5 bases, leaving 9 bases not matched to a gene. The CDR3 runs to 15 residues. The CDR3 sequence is CASSPGTGARDEQYF. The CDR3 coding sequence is TGTGCCAGCAGCCCTGGGACAGGGGCCAGGGACGAGCAGTACTTC.

CDR3 loop: CASSGTSSSYEQYF. As DNA, the CDR3 is TGTGCCAGCAGTGGGACTAGCAGCTCCTACGAGCAGTACTTC. This chain connects TRBV12-3 or TRBV12-4 to TRBJ2-7; 9 bases align to TRBD2. This CDR3 is 14 amino acids long. Trimming cost V 5 bases and J 0 bases; bases outside gene matches: 2.

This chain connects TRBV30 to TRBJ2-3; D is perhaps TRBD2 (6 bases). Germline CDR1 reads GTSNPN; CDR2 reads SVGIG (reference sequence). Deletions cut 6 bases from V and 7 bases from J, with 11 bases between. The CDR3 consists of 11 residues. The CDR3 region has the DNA TGTGCCTGCTGGGGGGAAAATACGCAGTATTTT. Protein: CACWGENTQYF.

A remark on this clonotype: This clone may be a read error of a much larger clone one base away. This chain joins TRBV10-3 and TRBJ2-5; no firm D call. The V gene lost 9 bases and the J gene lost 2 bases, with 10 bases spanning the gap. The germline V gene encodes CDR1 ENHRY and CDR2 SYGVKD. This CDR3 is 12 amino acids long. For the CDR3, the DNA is TGTGCCATTGCTGCCTATCAAGAGACCCAGTACTTC. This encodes CAIAAYQETQYF.

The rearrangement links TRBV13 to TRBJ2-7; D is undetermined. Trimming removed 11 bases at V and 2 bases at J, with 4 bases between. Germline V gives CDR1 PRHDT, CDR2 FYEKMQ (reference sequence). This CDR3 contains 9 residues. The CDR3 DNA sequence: TGTGCCTCTACCTACGAGCAGTACTTC. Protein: CASTYEQYF.

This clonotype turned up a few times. Here the CDR3 reads CASTGTPYNEQFF. CDR3 in DNA: TGTGCCAGCACCGGGACGCCATACAATGAGCAGTTCTTC. The V and J genes are TRBV12-3 or TRBV12-4 and TRBJ2-1, with D tentatively TRBD1 or TRBD2 (5 bases each). CDR3 length: 13 residues. Trimming pared 7 bases from V and 4 bases from J, leaving 11 bases between.

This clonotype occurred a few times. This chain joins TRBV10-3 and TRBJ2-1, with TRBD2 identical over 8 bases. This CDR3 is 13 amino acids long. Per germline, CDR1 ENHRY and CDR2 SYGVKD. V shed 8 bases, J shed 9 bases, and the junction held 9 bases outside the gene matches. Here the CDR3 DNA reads TGTGCCATCCACCCGGGGGGGCCAATTGAGCAGTTCTTC. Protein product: CAIHPGGPIEQFF.

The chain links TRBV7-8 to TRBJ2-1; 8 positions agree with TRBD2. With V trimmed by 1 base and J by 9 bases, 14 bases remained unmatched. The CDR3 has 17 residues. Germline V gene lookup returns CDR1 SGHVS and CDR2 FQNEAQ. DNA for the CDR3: TGTGCCAGCAGCTTAGTCTCGGGGGGGGGTTTGGGCGGTGAGCAGTTCTTC. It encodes CASSLVSGGGLGGEQFF. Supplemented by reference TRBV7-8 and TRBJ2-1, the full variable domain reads GAGVSQSPRYKVAKRGQDVALRCDPISGHVSLFWYQQALGQGPEFLTYFQNEAQLDKSGLPSDRFFAERPEGSVSTLKIQRTQQEDSAVYLCASSLVSGGGLGGEQFFGPGTRLTVL.

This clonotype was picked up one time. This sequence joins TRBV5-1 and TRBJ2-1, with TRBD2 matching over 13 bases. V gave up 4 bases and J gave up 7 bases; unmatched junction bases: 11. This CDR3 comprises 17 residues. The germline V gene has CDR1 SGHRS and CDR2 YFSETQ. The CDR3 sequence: CASSRSIGTSGENEQFF. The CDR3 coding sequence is TGCGCCAGCAGCAGATCCATTGGGACTAGCGGGGAAAATGAGCAGTTCTTC.

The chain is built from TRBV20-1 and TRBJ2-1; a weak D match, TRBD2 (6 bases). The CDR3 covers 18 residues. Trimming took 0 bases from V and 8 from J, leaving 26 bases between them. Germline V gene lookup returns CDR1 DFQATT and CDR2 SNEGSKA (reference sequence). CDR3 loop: CSARDSVASAALSDEQFF. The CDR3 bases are TGCAGTGCTAGAGATTCGGTTGCTAGCGCCGCTCTTAGCGATGAGCAGTTCTTC.

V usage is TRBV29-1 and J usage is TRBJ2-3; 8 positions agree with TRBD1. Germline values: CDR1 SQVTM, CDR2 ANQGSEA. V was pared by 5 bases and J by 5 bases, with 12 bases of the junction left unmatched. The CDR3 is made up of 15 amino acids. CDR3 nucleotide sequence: TGCAGCGTTAGTGCAGGGGGCACAGGGAGAGATACGCAGTATTTT. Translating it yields CSVSAGGTGRDTQYF.

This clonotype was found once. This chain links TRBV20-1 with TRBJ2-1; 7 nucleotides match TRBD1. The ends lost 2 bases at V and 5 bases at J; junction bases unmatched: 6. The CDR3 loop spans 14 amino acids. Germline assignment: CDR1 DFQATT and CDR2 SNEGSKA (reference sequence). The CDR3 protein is CSARTGAINNEQFF. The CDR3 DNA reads TGCAGTGCTAGAACAGGGGCTATCAACAATGAGCAGTTCTTC.

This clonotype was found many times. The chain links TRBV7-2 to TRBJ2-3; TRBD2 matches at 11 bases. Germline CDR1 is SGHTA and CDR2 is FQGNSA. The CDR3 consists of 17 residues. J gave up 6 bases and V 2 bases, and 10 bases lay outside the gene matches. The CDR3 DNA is TGTGCCAGCAGCTTATTGCCGCTAGCGGGGGGTTCGGATACGCAGTATTTT. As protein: CASSLLPLAGGSDTQYF.

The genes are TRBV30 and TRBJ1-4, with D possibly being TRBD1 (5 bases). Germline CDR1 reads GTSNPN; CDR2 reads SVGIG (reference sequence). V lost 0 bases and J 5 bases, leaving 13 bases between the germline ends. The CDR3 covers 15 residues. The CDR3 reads CAWSVPGRGNEKLFF. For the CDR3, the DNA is TGTGCCTGGAGTGTACCCGGTCGGGGGAATGAAAAACTGTTTTTT. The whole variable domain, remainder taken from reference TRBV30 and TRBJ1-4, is SQTIHQWPATLVQPVGSPLSLECTVEGTSNPNLYWYRQAAGRGLQLLFYSVGIGQISSEVPQNLSASRPQDRQFILSSKKLLLSDSGFYLCAWSVPGRGNEKLFFGSGTQLSVL.

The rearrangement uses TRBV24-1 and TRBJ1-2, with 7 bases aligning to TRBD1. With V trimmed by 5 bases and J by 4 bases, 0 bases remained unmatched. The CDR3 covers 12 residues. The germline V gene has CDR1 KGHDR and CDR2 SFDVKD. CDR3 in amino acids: CATSGDSYGYTF. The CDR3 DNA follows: TGTGCCACCAGTGGGGACAGCTATGGCTACACCTTC.

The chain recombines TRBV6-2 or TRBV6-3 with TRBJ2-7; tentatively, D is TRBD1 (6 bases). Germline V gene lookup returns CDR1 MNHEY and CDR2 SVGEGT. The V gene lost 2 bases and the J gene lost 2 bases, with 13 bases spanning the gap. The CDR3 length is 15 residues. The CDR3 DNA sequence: TGTGCCAGCAGTTACGCAGGGACATCACCCTACGAGCAGTACTTC. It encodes CASSYAGTSPYEQYF.

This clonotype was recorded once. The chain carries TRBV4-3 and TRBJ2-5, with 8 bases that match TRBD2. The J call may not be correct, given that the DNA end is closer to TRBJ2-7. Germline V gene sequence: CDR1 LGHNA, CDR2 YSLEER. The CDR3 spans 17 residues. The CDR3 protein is CASSQESRAAGVLEQYF. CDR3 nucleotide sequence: TGCGCCAGCAGCCAAGAGAGTAGGGCAGCGGGGGTACTCGAGCAGTACTTC.

The CDR3 DNA reads TGTGCCAGCAGCGCCGGGGGTTATCGGGGTGGCTACACCTTC. Translated: CASSAGGYRGGYTF. J is TRBJ1-2 and V is TRBV9; D is possibly TRBD1 (5 bases). Trimming removed 3 bases at V and 7 bases at J, with 16 bases between. Germline V gives CDR1 SGDLS, CDR2 YYNGEE. The CDR3 spans 14 residues. The variable domain in full, with the rest retrieved from reference TRBV9 and TRBJ1-2, is DSGVTQTPKHLITATGQRVTLRCSPRSGDLSVYWYQQSLDQGLQFLIQYYNGEERAKGNILERFSAQQFPDLHSELNLSSLELGDSALYFCASSAGGYRGGYTFGSGTRLTVV.

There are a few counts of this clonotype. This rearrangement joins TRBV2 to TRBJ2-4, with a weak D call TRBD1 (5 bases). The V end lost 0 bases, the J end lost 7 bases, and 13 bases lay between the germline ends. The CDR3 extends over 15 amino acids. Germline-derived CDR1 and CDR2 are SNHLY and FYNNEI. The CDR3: CASSEALPGMNIQYF. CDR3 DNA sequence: TGTGCCAGCAGTGAAGCGCTCCCAGGGATGAACATTCAGTACTTC.

CDR3 protein: CASTMDHHAYEQYF. CDR3 in DNA: TGCGCCAGCACCATGGACCACCACGCCTACGAGCAGTACTTC. The chain combines TRBV5-1 with TRBJ2-7, with unresolved D. The CDR3 runs to 14 residues. CDR1 SGHRS and CDR2 YFSETQ come from the germline V gene. The V gene lost 6 bases and the J gene lost 2 bases, with 15 bases spanning the gap.

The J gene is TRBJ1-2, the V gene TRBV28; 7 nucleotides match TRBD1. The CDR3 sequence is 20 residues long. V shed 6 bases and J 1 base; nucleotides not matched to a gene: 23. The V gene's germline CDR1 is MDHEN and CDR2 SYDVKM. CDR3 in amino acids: CASRRSLVKGQGVGNYGYTF. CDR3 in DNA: TGTGCCAGCAGGCGCTCCCTGGTGAAGGGTCAGGGGGTTGGTAACTATGGCTACACCTTC.

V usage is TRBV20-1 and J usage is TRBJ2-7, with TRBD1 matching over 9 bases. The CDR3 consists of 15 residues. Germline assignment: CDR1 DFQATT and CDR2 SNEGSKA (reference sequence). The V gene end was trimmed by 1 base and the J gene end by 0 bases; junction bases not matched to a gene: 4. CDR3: CSARAGTGSSYEQYF. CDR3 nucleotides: TGCAGTGCTAGAGCCGGGACAGGGAGCTCCTACGAGCAGTACTTC.

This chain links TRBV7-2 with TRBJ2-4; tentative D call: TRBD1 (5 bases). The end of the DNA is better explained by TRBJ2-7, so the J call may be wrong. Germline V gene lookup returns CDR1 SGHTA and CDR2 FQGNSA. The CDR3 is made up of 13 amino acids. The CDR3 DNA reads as TGTGCCAGCAGCTTACGGCAGGGCCACGAGCAGTACTTC. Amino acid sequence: CASSLRQGHEQYF.

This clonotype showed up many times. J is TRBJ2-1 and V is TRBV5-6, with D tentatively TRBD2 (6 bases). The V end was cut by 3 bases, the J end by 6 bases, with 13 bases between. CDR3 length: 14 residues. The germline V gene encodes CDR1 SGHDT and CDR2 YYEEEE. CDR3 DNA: TGTGCCAGCAGCTCCGGAGGGCCGGGCAATGAGCAGTTCTTC. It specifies CASSSGGPGNEQFF.

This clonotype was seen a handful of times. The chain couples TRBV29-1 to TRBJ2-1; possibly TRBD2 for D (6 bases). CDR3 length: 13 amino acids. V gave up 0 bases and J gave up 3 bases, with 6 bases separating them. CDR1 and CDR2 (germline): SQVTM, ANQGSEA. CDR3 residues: CSVEEEGYNEQFF. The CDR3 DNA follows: TGCAGCGTTGAAGAGGAGGGCTACAATGAGCAGTTCTTC.